The following is a T cell receptor (beta chain) sequence with its context. Its target is not known. Other DNA sequences within the sample encode an identical CDR3. A 200 ng quantity of DNA, 30,000 to 35,000 T cell genomes, went into the sorted-subset replicate PCRs. Data came from immunoSEQ multiplex PCR; TCRdb stores just in-frame clones and leaves some out. The repertoire holds around 2.5 million clones, with 80% to 95% as singletons. The entry originates in a study of shared clonotypes between healthy human individuals. Notes on the study in general: Four donors held about 5% of naive CD4 clonotypes in common. Generation probability values for non-shared clonotypes were lower than those for clonotypes shared by all four donors.

CDR3 length: 13 amino acids. Per the germline V gene, CDR1 is MDHEN and CDR2 is SYDVKM. The ends lost 5 bases at V and 2 bases at J; junction bases unmatched: 3. The receptor was isolated from a man younger than 35 in good health. Some clones in this sample may be carry-over from other donors' samples. The chain carries TRBV28 and TRBJ2-7; 7 bases fit TRBD1. Source material: naive CD4+ T cells from PBMCs. The sample's subset: CD45RA+ positively selected. The CDR3 loop reads CASSPGQTYEQYF. CDR3 sequence (DNA): TGTGCCAGCAGTCCGGGACAGACCTACGAGCAGTACTTC.